This TCR beta chain was profiled in a study of T cell responses to AZD1222 COVID-19 vaccine. Repertoires were generated with immunoSEQ multiplex PCR, while TCRdb's copy carries only in-frame clones and drops some. The sample consists of 150,000 to 200,000 clones, approximately 95% of them appearing once. Points on this clone: Antigen specificity is unknown.

Study-wide points: An increase in Spike-specific TCR breadth and depth was observed after two AZD1222 doses. Repertoire sampling was restricted to post-peak T cell response timepoints. Within unmutated variant regions lay the reported targets of nearly half of spike-specific TCRs.

Sequenced here: peripheral blood, sampled 28 days after the second dose of the MenACWY control vaccine. This sequence was found in an adult who received the MenACWY meningococcal vaccine as a control.

The CDR3 nucleotides are TGTGCCAGCAACCCGGGACAGGGGATCCACACCTTC. This sequence encodes CASNPGQGIHTF. The chain is built from TRBV12-3 or TRBV12-4 and TRBJ1-2; 10 nucleotides line up with TRBD1. This CDR3 contains 12 residues. Losses at the gene ends were 7 bases for V and 12 bases for J; bases not matched to a gene: 8.